Listed below are T cell receptor beta chains from one sample, sequenced in a study of blood T cell repertoires in COVID-19. TCRdb's table, derived via immunoSEQ multiplex PCR, lists solely in-frame clones and lacks some. The table lists roughly 200,000 clones, around 84% of them singletons. The source material was peripheral blood. These receptor sequences come from a woman of 80 years or more with acute or convalescent COVID-19. Both conserved end residues are part of each CDR3. The D gene is left open where the match is weak. Size tells how often a clone was seen (once, few, many) or the class of an expanded clone, and some rows leave it out.

cdr3_nt	cdr3_aa	v_call	j_call	clone_size	d_call
TGTGCCAGCAGTTTAGGGATTCAGGGGCACGGCTACACCTTC	CASSLGIQGHGYTF	TRBV27	TRBJ1-2	.	.
TGTGCCAGCAGTGACTCAACCGCAGGGGCTCTCTACGAGCAGTACTTC	CASSDSTAGALYEQYF	TRBV6-4	TRBJ2-7	.	.
TGTGCCAGCAGCCAAACGGGAGAGCAGTACTTC	CASSQTGEQYF	TRBV3-1/TRBV3-2	TRBJ2-7	.	.
TGTGCTAGTGGTTTGGTACAGGGATGGGAGCAGTTCTTC	CASGLVQGWEQFF	TRBV12-5	TRBJ2-1	once	.
TGTGCCAGCAGCCAAGTTGTATCTACAGTTGGAGGCTACACCTTC	CASSQVVSTVGGYTF	TRBV3-1/TRBV3-2	TRBJ1-2	.	.
TGTGCCAGCAGCGTCCAGGGCACTGAAGCTTTCTTT	CASSVQGTEAFF	TRBV9	TRBJ1-1	.	.
TGTGCCAGCTCATCTTTACAGGGTTCCGATACGCAGTATTTT	CASSSLQGSDTQYF	TRBV18	TRBJ2-3	.	.
TGTGCCAGTAGTTATAACACCGGGGAGCTGTTTTTT	CASSYNTGELFF	TRBV19	TRBJ2-2	.	.
TGTGCCAGCAGCGTCACAGCGGGAGGTCGGAACATTCAGTACTTC	CASSVTAGGRNIQYF	TRBV9	TRBJ2-4	.	TRBD2
TGTGCCAGCAGCTTAGGACAACTCACCGGGGAGCTGTTTTTT	CASSLGQLTGELFF	TRBV5-4	TRBJ2-2	.	.
TGTGCCACCAGCAGAGAATTGTCCCCGTTGGGAAACACCATATATTTT	CATSRELSPLGNTIYF	TRBV15	TRBJ1-3	.	.
TGCGCCAGCAGCCAAGGGCGGGGTAGCGGGAGCAATAACAATGAGCAGTTCTTC	CASSQGRGSGSNNNEQFF	TRBV4-1	TRBJ2-1	.	TRBD2
TGCGCCAGCAGCTTCGGACAGGGGAGAGGAGAGACCCAGTACTTC	CASSFGQGRGETQYF	TRBV5-1	TRBJ2-5	once	TRBD1
TGTGCCTGGAGTAGGGGACAGGGGATTTATCAGCCCCAGCATTTT	CAWSRGQGIYQPQHF	TRBV30	TRBJ1-5	.	TRBD1
TGTGCCAGTTCCGGGACTAGCGGTTCCTACGAGCAGTACTTC	CASSGTSGSYEQYF	TRBV6-5	TRBJ2-7	.	TRBD2
TGTGCCAGCAGTGGCCTGAATAGCAATCAGCCCCAGCATTTT	CASSGLNSNQPQHF	TRBV6-2/TRBV6-3	TRBJ1-5	.	.
TGCGCCAGCAGCCAAGGACCGGGAGCTAACTATGGCTACACCTTC	CASSQGPGANYGYTF	TRBV4-3	TRBJ1-2	.	.
TGTGCCAGCTCACCCGGGACTACACGACGTTATACGCAGTATTTT	CASSPGTTRRYTQYF	TRBV18	TRBJ2-3	.	TRBD2
TGTGCCAGCAGCCCGGCGGGGTTGCCTGGCTACACCTTC	CASSPAGLPGYTF	TRBV5-6	TRBJ1-2	.	.
TGTGCCAGCAGGGGGCCGGACAGATATAATTCACCCCTCCACTTT	CASRGPDRYNSPLHF	TRBV6-5	TRBJ1-6	.	.
TGTGCCAGCACCCAAGTGTCAGGGAACGAGCAGTACTTC	CASTQVSGNEQYF	TRBV4-2	TRBJ2-7	.	.
TGTGCCCATGGCCGGGAGGAGGACACTGAAGCTTTCTTT	CAHGREEDTEAFF	TRBV10-3	TRBJ1-1	.	.
TGTGCCAGCAGCCGGACAGATCAGGGGCCGCGGACACGCGGCTACACCTTC	CASSRTDQGPRTRGYTF	TRBV4-2	TRBJ1-2	.	.
TGCGCCAGCAGTGAGCCTTGGACAGCCTCCCGGACTGGCTACACCTTC	CASSEPWTASRTGYTF	TRBV10-2	TRBJ1-2	once	.
TGTGCCAGCAGCTCCCGCGCAGATACGCAGTATTTT	CASSSRADTQYF	TRBV3-1/TRBV3-2	TRBJ2-3	.	.
TGTGCCATCAGCGGGAGAGAGTACAATGAGCAGTTCTTC	CAISGREYNEQFF	TRBV10-3	TRBJ2-1	once	.
TGTGCCAGCAGCGCAGGGCCAGGAGGAAACACCATATATTTT	CASSAGPGGNTIYF	TRBV9	TRBJ1-3	few	.
TGTGCCAGCAGTGCTCGGGACAGGGTGAACACTGAAGCTTTCTTT	CASSARDRVNTEAFF	TRBV25-1	TRBJ1-1	once	TRBD1
TGCGCCAGCAGCTTGGGCGGGCCGCCTTCAAACTATGGCTACACCTTC	CASSLGGPPSNYGYTF	TRBV5-1	TRBJ1-2	.	.
TGTGCCAGCAGTTACTCGATCGATTTCTCGACAGGGGGCTTTATCTATGAGCAGTTCTTC	CASSYSIDFSTGGFIYEQFF	TRBV6-2/TRBV6-3	TRBJ2-1	.	TRBD1
TGTGCCAGCAGTCGACAGGCCGGCCTACGGCAGCCCCAGCATTTT	CASSRQAGLRQPQHF	TRBV6-5	TRBJ1-5	.	.